The rows below give T cell receptor beta chains drawn from one sample of a study of control samples from healthy donors and cancer patients. Sequencing used immunoSEQ multiplex PCR; TCRdb keeps in-frame clones, though not all of them. The sample includes around 200,000 clones, approximately 95% of them seen just once. Sequenced input: blood. Receptor source: a man aged 18 to 30 in good health. Both conserved end residues are part of each CDR3. The order of the fields is clone size, V gene, J gene, D gene, CDR3 protein, CDR3 DNA. The D gene is left open where the match is weak. The listing skips clone size in some rows; elsewhere it reads once, few, many or a size class.

NA	TRBV9	TRBJ1-4	NA	CASSRLVANEKLFF	TGTGCCAGCAGCCGCTTGGTAGCTAATGAAAAACTGTTTTTT
NA	TRBV18	TRBJ1-2	NA	CASSPARLTDWDGYTF	TGTGCCAGCTCACCGGCTCGACTAACCGACTGGGATGGCTACACCTTC
NA	TRBV28	TRBJ1-6	NA	CASSARSFRDNSPLHF	TGTGCCAGCAGCGCCCGGTCATTTAGAGATAATTCACCCCTCCACTTT
once	TRBV27	TRBJ1-6	TRBD1	CASSLRQGAGLGSYNSPLHF	TGTGCCAGCAGTTTAAGGCAGGGGGCGGGCTTAGGCTCCTATAATTCACCCCTCCACTTT
few	TRBV19	TRBJ1-5	NA	CASSIGSGGNQPQHF	TGTGCCAGTAGTATTGGTTCAGGGGGCAATCAGCCCCAGCATTTT
NA	TRBV18	TRBJ1-2	NA	CASSPGGLYGYTF	TGTGCCAGCTCACCCGGGGGGTTGTATGGCTACACCTTC
NA	TRBV5-1	TRBJ2-1	NA	CASSLAGASSYNEQFF	TGCGCCAGCAGCTTGGCCGGGGCCAGCTCCTACAATGAGCAGTTCTTC
NA	TRBV6-5	TRBJ2-7	NA	CASKGTTYEQYF	TGTGCCAGCAAGGGCACCACCTACGAGCAGTACTTC
NA	TRBV7-8	TRBJ2-2	NA	CASSPHLTAGRPTNTGELFF	TGTGCCAGCAGCCCCCATCTCACGGCAGGCCGCCCAACGAACACCGGGGAGCTGTTTTTT
once	TRBV20-1	TRBJ1-4	TRBD1	CSASNPTGREKLFF	TGCAGTGCTAGTAACCCGACAGGGCGGGAAAAACTGTTTTTT
NA	TRBV9	TRBJ1-2	TRBD1	CASSRDRNYGYTF	TGTGCCAGCAGCCGGGACAGGAACTATGGCTACACCTTC
NA	TRBV29-1	TRBJ1-2	TRBD1	CSVNTGLTGGEGGYTF	TGCAGCGTTAATACAGGTTTGACAGGGGGCGAAGGGGGCTACACCTTC
NA	TRBV13	TRBJ1-1	NA	CASSLGGGRGEAFF	TGTGCCAGCAGCTTAGGTGGGGGGCGGGGGGAAGCTTTCTTT
NA	TRBV5-1	TRBJ2-5	NA	CASSLVGGGQYF	TGCGCCAGCAGCTTGGTGGGAGGGGGCCAGTACTTC
NA	TRBV1	TRBJ1-1	NA	CTSSQRHLWAGPSENTEAFF	TGCACCAGCAGCCAGCGACATTTATGGGCGGGTCCGTCGGAGAACACTGAAGCTTTCTTT
NA	TRBV5-1	TRBJ1-6	NA	CASSLAGSRWNSPLHF	TGCGCCAGCAGCTTGGCCGGGTCCCGATGGAATTCACCCCTCCACTTT
medium-sized	TRBV4-2	TRBJ2-2	NA	CASSQEDGTGELFF	TGTGCCAGCAGCCAAGAAGACGGAACCGGGGAGCTGTTTTTT
NA	TRBV7-2	TRBJ1-1	NA	CASSFMQGFEAFF	TGTGCCAGCAGCTTCATGCAGGGGTTTGAAGCTTTCTTT
NA	TRBV6-5	TRBJ1-5	NA	CASSRALGEQPQHF	TGTGCTAGCAGCAGGGCTTTGGGGGAGCAGCCCCAGCATTTT
NA	TRBV28	TRBJ2-6	TRBD1	CASSLTGGAGANVLTF	TGTGCCAGCAGCCTAACAGGGGGCGCCGGGGCCAACGTCCTGACTTTC
NA	TRBV5-8	TRBJ1-5	NA	CASRRLTDQPQHF	TGTGCCAGCAGACGCCTTACAGATCAGCCCCAGCATTTT
NA	TRBV27	TRBJ1-1	TRBD1	CASSLMGQGAINTEAFF	TGTGCCAGCAGTTTAATGGGACAGGGGGCAATCAACACTGAAGCTTTCTTT
NA	TRBV5-1	TRBJ1-3	NA	CASSLGDSGNTIYF	TGCGCCAGCAGTCTGGGAGACTCTGGAAACACCATATATTTT
NA	TRBV15	TRBJ2-4	TRBD2	CATSREGGGAGKNIQYF	TGTGCCACCAGCAGAGAAGGCGGGGGGGCTGGCAAAAACATTCAGTACTTC
NA	TRBV5-1	TRBJ2-3	NA	CASSTTTGFSTDTQYF	TGCGCCAGCAGCACAACAACAGGGTTCAGCACAGATACGCAGTATTTT
NA	TRBV9	TRBJ1-2	NA	CASSVNGYGYTF	TGTGCCAGCAGCGTAAATGGCTATGGCTACACCTTC
once	TRBV5-1	TRBJ1-6	NA	CASRESSDSPLHF	TGCGCCAGCAGAGAGAGCTCGGATTCACCCCTCCACTTT
NA	TRBV7-9	TRBJ2-7	TRBD2	CASSNSGTSGQYEQYF	TGTGCCAGCAGCAACTCCGGGACTAGCGGGCAATACGAGCAGTACTTC
NA	TRBV10-2	TRBJ2-1	NA	CASSEGWNEQFF	TGCGCCAGCAGTGAAGGGTGGAATGAGCAGTTCTTC
few	TRBV6-5	TRBJ2-3	TRBD2	CASIAGGGTDTQYF	TGTGCCAGCATAGCGGGGGGGGGCACAGATACGCAGTATTTT
NA	TRBV4-2	TRBJ2-1	NA	CASSPVGYNEQFF	TGTGCCAGCAGCCCGGTGGGCTACAATGAGCAGTTCTTC
NA	TRBV3-1/TRBV3-2	TRBJ1-5	NA	CASSLLDQPQHF	TGTGCCAGCAGCCTCCTAGATCAGCCCCAGCATTTT
NA	TRBV6-1	TRBJ2-7	NA	CASSEEAVSSYEQYF	TGTGCCAGCAGTGAAGAGGCGGTAAGCTCCTACGAGCAGTACTTC
few	TRBV19	TRBJ1-1	NA	CASSIQGTEAFF	TGTGCCAGTAGTATCCAGGGGACTGAAGCTTTCTTT
NA	TRBV12-3/TRBV12-4	TRBJ2-7	NA	CASSLSSYYEQYF	TGTGCCAGCAGTTTAAGTTCGTACTACGAGCAGTACTTC
once	TRBV11-2	TRBJ2-7	NA	CASILRGSSYEQYF	TGTGCCAGCATCTTACGTGGTAGTTCTTACGAGCAGTACTTC
NA	TRBV5-1	TRBJ1-1	NA	CASSLDGGPEAFF	TGCGCCAGCAGCTTGGATGGGGGTCCTGAAGCTTTCTTT
NA	TRBV5-1	TRBJ2-7	NA	CASSLGDRPYEQYF	TGCGCCAGCAGCTTGGGAGACAGACCCTACGAGCAGTACTTC
NA	TRBV5-1	TRBJ2-1	TRBD2	CASRRTSGHEQFF	TGCGCCAGCAGAAGGACTAGCGGGCATGAGCAGTTCTTC
NA	TRBV7-9	TRBJ1-5	NA	CASSLSGNQPQHF	TGTGCCAGCAGCTTAAGCGGCAATCAGCCCCAGCATTTT
NA	TRBV28	TRBJ1-5	NA	CASSFRGVGNQPQHF	TGTGCCAGCAGTTTTAGGGGGGTGGGCAATCAGCCCCAGCATTTT
NA	TRBV4-1	TRBJ1-1	NA	CASSHLDRIEAFF	TGCGCCAGCAGCCATCTTGACAGGATTGAAGCTTTCTTT
NA	TRBV5-4	TRBJ2-1	NA	CASSPTRFSYNEQFF	TGTGCCAGCAGCCCAACTAGGTTCTCCTACAATGAGCAGTTCTTC
NA	TRBV9	TRBJ2-7	NA	CASSVAPNYEQYF	TGTGCCAGCAGCGTAGCACCCAACTACGAGCAGTACTTC
NA	TRBV9	TRBJ2-3	NA	CASSAWKHQDSTDTQYF	TGTGCCAGCAGCGCATGGAAACATCAGGATAGCACAGATACGCAGTATTTT
NA	TRBV5-1	TRBJ2-1	TRBD2	CASSLISGGPSYNEQFF	TGCGCCAGCAGCTTGATTAGCGGGGGCCCCTCCTACAATGAGCAGTTCTTC
few	TRBV5-1	TRBJ1-2	TRBD1	CASSGTGTGVDYGYTF	TGCGCCAGCAGCGGCACAGGGACAGGGGTTGACTATGGCTACACCTTC
NA	TRBV5-1	TRBJ1-4	NA	CASSLALAANEKLFF	TGCGCCAGCAGCTTGGCCCTAGCGGCTAATGAAAAACTGTTTTTT
NA	TRBV2	TRBJ1-1	NA	CASSAGIRAEAFF	TGTGCCAGCAGTGCAGGGATTAGGGCTGAAGCTTTCTTT
NA	TRBV18	TRBJ1-1	NA	CASSTGNTEAFF	TGTGCCAGCTCAACGGGGAACACTGAAGCTTTCTTT
NA	TRBV18	TRBJ1-3	NA	CASSPQAGTGRNTIYF	TGTGCCAGCTCACCACAGGCCGGGACCGGACGGAACACCATATATTTT
NA	TRBV6-1	TRBJ2-5	NA	CASSELSIRRTQYF	TGTGCCAGCAGTGAACTCTCAATTCGGAGGACCCAGTACTTC
NA	TRBV30	TRBJ2-6	NA	CAWSADLVHSGANVLTF	TGTGCCTGGAGTGCCGACTTAGTGCACTCTGGGGCCAACGTCCTGACTTTC